Listed below are T cell receptor beta chains from one sample, sequenced in a study of T-cell reconstitution after alpha-beta-depleted transplantation in children. TCRdb fed the PCR reads into MiXCR, producing one record per CDR3 protein. Counted here are around 300,000 distinct CDR3 sequences, around a tenth occurring once; the ten biggest clones make up around a quarter. Material: peripheral blood, obtained 180 days after TCRalphabeta/CD19-depleted stem cell transplant. The source of these receptors is a male patient aged 2 to 10 who had a stem cell transplant for chronic granulomatous disease, so the T cells may come from the graft donor. The CDR3 runs from the conserved cysteine through the conserved F or W. D genes are given only for firm matches. Clone size, where shown, is once, few, many, or a class for clones that have expanded.

>15|TRBD2|TRBV12-3/TRBV12-4|TRBJ2-3|-
CASSPGLLPGRAQYF
TGTGCCAGCAGTCCGGGACTACTTCCTGGGAGGGCGCAGTATTTT
>14|-|TRBV7-9|TRBJ2-7|many
CASSLVIGAGEQYF
TGTGCCAGCAGCTTAGTGATAGGTGCTGGAGAGCAGTACTTC
>15|-|TRBV16|TRBJ1-4|many
CASSQRGGTNEKLFF
TGTGCCAGCAGCCAACGGGGAGGTACTAATGAAAAACTGTTTTTT
>13|-|TRBV7-9|TRBJ2-1|many
CASSFGGNSEQFF
TGTGCCAGCAGCTTTGGCGGGAACAGTGAGCAGTTCTTC
>17|TRBD1|TRBV5-1|TRBJ2-2|many
CASSFRDRGANTGELFF
TGCGCCAGCAGCTTCCGGGACAGGGGAGCGAACACCGGGGAGCTGTTTTTT
>15|-|TRBV7-9|TRBJ2-1|-
CASSLGAASYNEQFF
TGTGCCAGCAGCTTAGGGGCAGCCTCCTACAATGAGCAGTTCTTC
>15|TRBD2|TRBV18|TRBJ2-3|-
CASSPQAGDSDTQYF
TGTGCCAGCTCACCACAAGCGGGGGACTCAGATACGCAGTATTTT
>10|-|TRBV27|TRBJ2-3|many
CGSPANTQYF
TGTGGTTCCCCCGCGAATACGCAGTATTTT
>15|-|TRBV29-1|TRBJ2-1|many
CSVVGLDYHYNEQFF
TGCAGCGTTGTTGGTTTAGACTACCATTACAATGAGCAGTTCTTC
>14|TRBD2|TRBV12-3/TRBV12-4|TRBJ2-3|many
CASSGSGGSDTQYF
TGTGCCAGCAGCGGTAGCGGGGGTTCAGATACGCAGTATTTT
>13|-|TRBV19|TRBJ2-2|many
CASSIVRTGELFF
TGTGCCAGTAGTATAGTCCGCACCGGGGAGCTGTTTTTT
>15|TRBD2|TRBV19|TRBJ2-1|-
CASARSGRTTNEQFF
TGTGCCAGTGCAAGAAGCGGGAGGACCACCAATGAGCAGTTCTTC
>14|TRBD1|TRBV12-3/TRBV12-4|TRBJ1-5|many
CASSLTGGGQPQHF
TGTGCCAGCAGTCTGACAGGGGGTGGTCAGCCCCAGCATTTT
>15|-|TRBV11-2|TRBJ2-3|many
CASSAGRRGADTQYF
TGTGCCAGCAGCGCAGGGCGGCGGGGTGCAGATACGCAGTATTTT
>11|-|TRBV20-1|TRBJ2-5|many
CSAQREETQYF
TGCAGTGCCCAACGGGAAGAGACCCAGTACTTC
>13|-|TRBV12-3/TRBV12-4|TRBJ2-2|few
CASIKGGIGELFF
TGTGCCAGCATCAAAGGGGGGATCGGGGAGCTGTTTTTT
>15|-|TRBV2|TRBJ1-5|-
CASSEALVSNQPQHF
TGTGCCAGCAGTGAAGCGCTTGTTAGCAATCAGCCCCAGCATTTT
>13|-|TRBV4-2|TRBJ2-1|many
CASSQVGNNEQFF
TGTGCCAGCAGCCAAGTTGGTAACAATGAGCAGTTCTTC
>15|TRBD2|TRBV4-2|TRBJ2-1|many
CASIARAGSYNEQFF
TGTGCCAGCATAGCTAGAGCGGGATCCTACAATGAGCAGTTCTTC
>18|TRBD1|TRBV2|TRBJ2-6|-
CAISTRTGLSSGANVLTF
TGTGCCATCAGCACCCGGACAGGCCTTAGCTCTGGGGCCAACGTCCTGACTTTC
>17|-|TRBV25-1|TRBJ2-5|many
CASSPIRAGPLRETQYF
TGTGCCAGCTCTCCTATCCGGGCAGGGCCTCTCCGGGAGACCCAGTACTTC
>17|TRBD1|TRBV6-5|TRBJ2-7|few
CASSFRQGAGNSYEQYF
TGTGCCAGCAGTTTCAGACAGGGGGCAGGGAATAGCTACGAGCAGTACTTC
>14|-|TRBV5-5|TRBJ1-1|many
CASRPGAKDTEAFF
TGTGCCAGCAGGCCAGGGGCGAAAGACACTGAAGCTTTCTTT
>15|TRBD2|TRBV10-3|TRBJ2-7|-
CAIRGGLADSYEQYF
TGTGCCATCAGGGGTGGACTAGCGGACTCCTACGAGCAGTACTTC
>16|TRBD1|TRBV12-3/TRBV12-4|TRBJ1-6|-
CASSPRGTGHNSPLHF
TGTGCCAGCAGCCCCCGCGGGACAGGGCATAATTCACCCCTCCACTTT
>14|-|TRBV5-6|TRBJ2-7|-
CASSLFLAQDEQYF
TGTGCCAGCAGCTTGTTCCTAGCGCAAGACGAGCAGTACTTC
>14|-|TRBV5-1|TRBJ2-1|many
CASSPRTADNEQFF
TGCGCCAGCAGCCCCAGGACAGCTGACAATGAGCAGTTCTTC
>14|-|TRBV7-2|TRBJ2-3|many
CASSFRGGADTQYF
TGTGCCAGCAGCTTCCGAGGGGGGGCAGATACGCAGTATTTT
>15|-|TRBV20-1|TRBJ2-2|many
CSARDARGYTGELFF
TGCAGTGCTAGAGATGCCAGGGGCTACACCGGGGAGCTGTTTTTT
>14|TRBD1|TRBV5-4|TRBJ1-2|-
CASSSGQGRSGYTF
TGTGCCAGCAGTAGTGGACAGGGGCGGAGTGGCTACACCTTC
>14|-|TRBV20-1|TRBJ1-1|many
CSARQGGLNTEAFF
TGCAGTGCTAGACAGGGTGGTTTGAACACTGAAGCTTTCTTT
>18|-|TRBV5-1|TRBJ2-3|few
CASSLKWAATSSTDTQYF
TGCGCCAGCAGCTTGAAGTGGGCGGCTACTTCTAGCACAGATACGCAGTATTTT
>14|-|TRBV20-1|TRBJ1-1|many
CSASRDTLGTEAFF
TGCAGTGCTAGTCGTGATACCCTGGGCACTGAAGCTTTCTTT
>17|TRBD2|TRBV4-1|TRBJ2-5|many
CASSAIERAGNEETQYF
TGCGCCAGCAGCGCGATTGAACGAGCGGGGAACGAAGAGACCCAGTACTTC
>10|-|TRBV12-2|TRBJ2-1|many
CASRLGGQFF
TGTGCAAGTCGCTTAGGGGGGCAGTTCTTC
>15|-|TRBV7-9|TRBJ1-6|many
CASSLVSGWSSPLHF
TGTGCCAGCAGCTTAGTGTCAGGGTGGTCTTCACCCCTCCACTTT
>14|TRBD2|TRBV20-1|TRBJ2-5|many
CSVPSAGGPETQYF
TGCAGTGTCCCGTCGGCGGGGGGGCCGGAGACCCAGTACTTC
>16|TRBD2|TRBV7-2|TRBJ2-3|many
CASSLPTSGLTDTQYF
TGTGCCAGCAGCTTGCCAACTAGCGGGTTAACAGATACGCAGTATTTT
>11|-|TRBV6-2/TRBV6-3|TRBJ1-4|many
CASSFPGKLFF
TGTGCCAGCAGCTTCCCCGGAAAACTGTTTTTT
>16|TRBD2|TRBV6-5|TRBJ2-3|-
CASSYRGTSGTDTQYF
TGTGCCAGCAGTTACCGCGGGACTAGCGGCACAGATACGCAGTATTTT
>16|TRBD2|TRBV18|TRBJ2-1|many
CASSPRVAGSYNEQFF
TGTGCCAGCTCACCACGCGTAGCGGGCTCCTACAATGAGCAGTTCTTC
>20|-|TRBV3-1|TRBJ2-1|many
CASSQKSGVTEVRYFRRQFF
TGTGCCAGCAGCCAAAAGTCAGGGGTGACGGAGGTTCGCTACTTCAGGCGGCAGTTCTTC
>15|TRBD2|TRBV12-3/TRBV12-4|TRBJ2-1|-
CASSLTGTTVNEQFF
TGTGCCAGCAGTCTGACCGGGACTACCGTCAATGAGCAGTTCTTC
>13|-|TRBV12-3/TRBV12-4|TRBJ2-7|many
CASSWDSSYEQYF
TGTGCCAGCAGTTGGGATAGCTCCTACGAGCAGTACTTC
>14|TRBD2|TRBV20-1|TRBJ2-7|many
CSARVSGRAYEQYF
TGCAGTGCTAGAGTCAGCGGGAGGGCCTACGAGCAGTACTTC
>12|-|TRBV7-9|TRBJ2-7|many
CAEETREYEQYF
TGTGCCGAGGAAACCAGAGAATACGAGCAGTACTTC
>15|TRBD2|TRBV5-1|TRBJ2-3|many
CASSPSAGVVDTQYF
TGCGCCAGCAGCCCCTCAGCGGGAGTGGTAGATACGCAGTATTTT
>14|TRBD2|TRBV20-1|TRBJ2-1|many
CSARVIAGANEQFF
TGCAGTGCTAGGGTCATAGCGGGGGCCAATGAGCAGTTCTTC
>13|-|TRBV7-2|TRBJ2-3|-
CASSLAYTDTQYF
TGTGCCAGCAGCTTGGCCTACACAGATACGCAGTATTTT
>13|-|TRBV28|TRBJ1-5|-
CASSYRDRQPQHF
TGTGCCAGCAGTTACAGGGATCGTCAGCCCCAGCATTTT
>13|TRBD1|TRBV10-3|TRBJ2-7|few
CAISDRQGYEQYF
TGTGCCATCAGTGACAGACAGGGCTACGAGCAGTACTTC